This T cell receptor beta chain was sequenced in a study of blood T cell repertoires in COVID-19. Study overall: PBMCs, B-cell-depleted T cells, or T cells were the source of the cDNA or gDNA that made up the material.

TCRdb keeps only in-frame clones here, not all; method: immunoSEQ multiplex PCR. Of around 60,000 clones listed, less than 90% are singletons. A single count supports this clone. One Seattle source followed patients from active infection through their disease course. CDR3 size: 12 residues. V lost 4 bases to trimming and J lost 7 bases, with 11 bases between them. Germline lookup yields CDR1 SGHDT and CDR2 YYEEEE. This TCR derives from a man aged 55-75 years with COVID-19, enrolled during active disease. The material sequenced was peripheral blood. V and J are TRBV5-6 and TRBJ1-1; D is undetermined. The CDR3 loop is CASSTPAGEAFF. CDR3 DNA sequence: TGTGCCAGCAGCACCCCAGCGGGTGAAGCTTTCTTT.